This is a list of T cell receptor beta chains from one sample in a study of T-cell reconstitution after alpha-beta-depleted transplantation in children. TCRdb recomputed calls from the PCR reads with MiXCR, one row per CDR3 protein. The sample carries over 25,000 distinct CDR3 sequences, under 7.5% recorded once. Sample: peripheral blood, taken 60 days after TCRalphabeta/CD19-depleted stem cell transplant. These receptors were obtained from a child under two years old who had a stem cell transplant for acute myeloid leukemia, so the T cells may come from the graft donor. The CDR3 runs from the conserved cysteine through the conserved F or W. The D gene is left open where the match is weak. Expanded clones get a size class; other rows say once, few or many, or leave the size out.

d_call | j_call | clone_size | v_call | cdr3_nt | cdr3_aa
TRBD1 | TRBJ1-2 | many | TRBV24-1 | TGTGCCACCAGTGACCCCGACAGGGGTGGATATGGCTACACCTTC | CATSDPDRGGYGYTF
- | TRBJ2-5 | - | TRBV29-1 | TGCAGCGTTGTGGGATCCCAAGAGACCCAGTACTTC | CSVVGSQETQYF
- | TRBJ2-1 | many | TRBV7-9 | TGTGCCAGCAGCTTATTGGGGGGAGAGACCTACAATGAGCAGTTCTTC | CASSLLGGETYNEQFF
TRBD1 | TRBJ2-1 | many | TRBV11-2 | TGTGCCAGCAGCCTCGGGACAGGGGTGTACAATGAGCAGTTCTTC | CASSLGTGVYNEQFF
- | TRBJ1-2 | many | TRBV6-1 | TGTGCCAGCAGTGAAGCAGGCAGAGTCTATGGCTACACCTTC | CASSEAGRVYGYTF
TRBD1 | TRBJ2-2 | medium-sized | TRBV7-9 | TGTGCCAGCAGCCTTCCAATCGACAGGGGACGAACGGTCGGGGAGCTGTTTTTT | CASSLPIDRGRTVGELFF
- | TRBJ2-5 | many | TRBV12-3/TRBV12-4 | TGTGCCAGCAGTTCCCTCGGGAGAGAAGAGACCCAGTACTTC | CASSSLGREETQYF
- | TRBJ2-2 | many | TRBV9 | TGTGCCAGCGGGTTCGGGGTTAACACCGGGGAGCTGTTTTTT | CASGFGVNTGELFF
- | TRBJ2-7 | many | TRBV6-2/TRBV6-3 | TGTGCCAGCAGTTACCCGCTAAGGCGATACGAGCAGTACTTC | CASSYPLRRYEQYF
TRBD1 | TRBJ1-2 | many | TRBV2 | TGTGCCAGCAGTGAGAAGGACAGGCCCTCCTATGGCTACACCTTC | CASSEKDRPSYGYTF
- | TRBJ1-2 | many | TRBV7-9 | TGTGCCAGCGGACGCAACTATGGCTACACCTTC | CASGRNYGYTF
TRBD1 | TRBJ1-5 | many | TRBV15 | TGTGCCACCAGTCGCGACAGGGGGCGGAATCAGCCCCAGCATTTT | CATSRDRGRNQPQHF
- | TRBJ2-4 | many | TRBV7-9 | TGTGCCAGCAGCTCTCCCCGGGGAGGTTCGAACATTCAGTACTTC | CASSSPRGGSNIQYF
- | TRBJ2-1 | many | TRBV10-3 | TGTGCCATCAGTGAGGGGGGAGGCTTGTACAATGAGCAGTTCTTC | CAISEGGGLYNEQFF
TRBD2 | TRBJ2-7 | many | TRBV29-1 | TGCAGCGTCGGACTAGCGGGAGAGGGGGGCGAGCAGTACTTC | CSVGLAGEGGEQYF
- | TRBJ2-1 | few | TRBV7-8 | TGTGCCAGCAGCCTTAGCCTCAATGAGCAGTTCTTC | CASSLSLNEQFF
TRBD2 | TRBJ2-4 | many | TRBV28 | TGTGCCAGCAGTACCCTACTAGCGGGAGGCTTCAAAAACATTCAGTACTTC | CASSTLLAGGFKNIQYF
- | TRBJ2-7 | many | TRBV6-5 | TGTGCCAGCAGTTACTCGATAGGGGCTTTTTACGAGCAGTACTTC | CASSYSIGAFYEQYF
- | TRBJ1-5 | many | TRBV7-9 | TGTGCCAGCAGCTCCGAGCGGGAAGCCCGGCAGCCCCAGCATTTT | CASSSEREARQPQHF
- | TRBJ2-2 | many | TRBV20-1 | TGCAGTGCTCCCGTCAACACCGGGGAGCTGTTTTTT | CSAPVNTGELFF
- | TRBJ2-1 | many | TRBV20-1 | TGCAGTGAGGAGGTCTACAATGAGCAGTTCTTC | CSEEVYNEQFF
- | TRBJ1-2 | many | TRBV6-5 | TGTGCCAGCACCCTGGGCGGGGTCTATGGCTACACCTTC | CASTLGGVYGYTF
- | TRBJ2-4 | many | TRBV7-9 | TGTGCCAGCAGCTTGGAGGGAAACATTCAGTACTTC | CASSLEGNIQYF
- | TRBJ2-7 | - | TRBV4-2 | TGTGCCAGCAGCCCCGGACTGCGCTGCTACGAGCAGTACTTC | CASSPGLRCYEQYF
TRBD2 | TRBJ2-1 | many | TRBV19 | TGTGCCAGTAGAACGGGAGGGCTCTCCTACAATGAGCAGTTCTTC | CASRTGGLSYNEQFF
TRBD1 | TRBJ1-4 | many | TRBV2 | TGTGCCAGCAGTGGACAGGGAGTTAATGAAAAACTGTTTTTT | CASSGQGVNEKLFF
- | TRBJ1-1 | many | TRBV6-5 | TGTGCCAGCAGTTGGGGGGGACACTCGAACACTGAAGCTTTCTTT | CASSWGGHSNTEAFF
TRBD1 | TRBJ2-2 | many | TRBV9 | TGTGCCAGCAGCGTAGCCCGACAGGGGGCGGTGACCGGGGAGCTGTTTTTT | CASSVARQGAVTGELFF
- | TRBJ2-5 | many | TRBV7-3 | TGTGCCAGCAGCCTACTTGGCGGGGAGACCCAGTACTTC | CASSLLGGETQYF
- | TRBJ2-7 | many | TRBV7-3 | TGTGCCAGCAGCTTAAGTAGCGACTCCTACGAGCAGTACTTC | CASSLSSDSYEQYF
TRBD1 | TRBJ1-6 | many | TRBV28 | TGTGCCAGCAGTTCACCCGGACAGGGTGGGATTATAGGGTATAATTCACCCCTCCACTTT | CASSSPGQGGIIGYNSPLHF
TRBD1 | TRBJ2-7 | many | TRBV7-9 | TGTGCCAGCAGCCCCCTAGGACAGGGGGCATTTTACGAGCAGTACTTC | CASSPLGQGAFYEQYF
- | TRBJ2-7 | many | TRBV28 | TGTGCCAGCAGTTTATTCCATATTAGGGAGGAGCAGTACTTC | CASSLFHIREEQYF
TRBD2 | TRBJ2-5 | many | TRBV7-8 | TGTGCCAGCAGCCCGGGGACTAGCGGGAGGCCAACCCTCCAAGAGACCCAGTACTTC | CASSPGTSGRPTLQETQYF
- | TRBJ1-1 | many | TRBV5-1 | TGCGCCAGCATGGAGACAGGGAACACTGAAGCTTTCTTT | CASMETGNTEAFF
TRBD1 | TRBJ2-4 | many | TRBV7-9 | TGTGCCAGCAGCCAGCCCGGGACAGGGTCGAACATTCAGTACTTC | CASSQPGTGSNIQYF
- | TRBJ2-7 | many | TRBV5-5 | TGTGCCAGCAGCTTGGGGACGGGGGTCTCCTACGAGCAGTACTTC | CASSLGTGVSYEQYF
- | TRBJ2-7 | many | TRBV5-1 | TGCGCCAGCAGGAGTCCGGCAGGACCCCACTACGAGCAGTACTTC | CASRSPAGPHYEQYF
- | TRBJ2-7 | many | TRBV7-9 | TGTGCCAGCAGCACCATTGGGCCCATTTACGAGCAGTACTTC | CASSTIGPIYEQYF
TRBD2 | TRBJ2-3 | many | TRBV7-8 | TGTGCCAGCAGCTTCCTAGCGGGAGTGGGCACAGATACGCAGTATTTT | CASSFLAGVGTDTQYF
- | TRBJ1-6 | many | TRBV12-3/TRBV12-4 | TGTGCCAGCGGCATAGGGAGTTCACCCCTCCACTTT | CASGIGSSPLHF
- | TRBJ2-7 | many | TRBV2 | TGTGCCAGCAGTGACATAGCGGCGACCTCCTACGAGCAGTACTTC | CASSDIAATSYEQYF
- | TRBJ2-7 | many | TRBV9 | TGTGCCAGCAGCCTTCGGGACGGCTACGAGCAGTACTTC | CASSLRDGYEQYF
TRBD2 | TRBJ2-3 | - | TRBV10-1 | TGCGCCCCCGAGGGCCCTAGCGGGGTCACAGATACGCAGTATTTT | CAPEGPSGVTDTQYF
TRBD1 | TRBJ2-5 | many | TRBV11-2 | TGTGCCAGCAGCTTAGGACGCCGGGACAGGGAAGAGACCCAGTACTTC | CASSLGRRDREETQYF
- | TRBJ2-5 | many | TRBV7-7 | TGTGCCAGCAGCTTATACGCGGGGCAAGAGACCCAGTACTTC | CASSLYAGQETQYF
- | TRBJ2-7 | many | TRBV29-1 | TGCAGCGTTGGGACGTCCTTCTCCTACGAGCAGTACTTC | CSVGTSFSYEQYF
TRBD2 | TRBJ2-5 | many | TRBV24-1 | TGTGCCACCAGTGATAGTAGCGGGAGTTGGGAGACCCAGTACTTC | CATSDSSGSWETQYF
TRBD1 | TRBJ1-1 | many | TRBV2 | TGTGCCAGCAGTGACCTAGGACAGGCGAACACTGAAGCTTTCTTT | CASSDLGQANTEAFF
- | TRBJ1-1 | - | TRBV4-3 | TGCGCCAGCAGCCAAGATTGGGGGAGCACTGAAGCTTTCTTT | CASSQDWGSTEAFF
- | TRBJ2-3 | many | TRBV7-9 | TGTGCCAGCAGCCCCGAACAGGGTAGCACAGATACGCAGTATTTT | CASSPEQGSTDTQYF
- | TRBJ2-3 | many | TRBV10-3 | TGTGCCATCAGTGAGGGACGGGGGAGGTCAGATACGCAGTATTTT | CAISEGRGRSDTQYF
- | TRBJ2-6 | few | TRBV9 | TGTGCCAGCAGCGTACCGTTAGGGGCTGGGGCCAACGTCCTGACTTTC | CASSVPLGAGANVLTF
TRBD1 | TRBJ2-3 | many | TRBV7-9 | TGTGCCAGCAGCTTAGGGACAGGAACGGCGGGCACAGATACGCAGTATTTT | CASSLGTGTAGTDTQYF